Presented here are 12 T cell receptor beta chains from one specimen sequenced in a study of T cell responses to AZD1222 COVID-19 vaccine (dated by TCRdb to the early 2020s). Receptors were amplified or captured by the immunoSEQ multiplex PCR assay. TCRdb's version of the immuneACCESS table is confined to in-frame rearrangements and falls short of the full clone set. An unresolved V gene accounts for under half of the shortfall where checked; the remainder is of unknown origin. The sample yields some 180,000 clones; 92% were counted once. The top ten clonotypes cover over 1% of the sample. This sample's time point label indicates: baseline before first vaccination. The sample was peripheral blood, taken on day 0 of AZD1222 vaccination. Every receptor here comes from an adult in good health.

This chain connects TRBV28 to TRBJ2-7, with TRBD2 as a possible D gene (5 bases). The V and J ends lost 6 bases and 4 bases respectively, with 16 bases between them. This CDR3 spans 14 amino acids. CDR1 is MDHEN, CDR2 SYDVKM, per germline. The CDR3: CASSPIGLPYEQYF. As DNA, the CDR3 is TGTGCCAGCAGCCCAATTGGACTGCCGTACGAGCAGTACTTC.

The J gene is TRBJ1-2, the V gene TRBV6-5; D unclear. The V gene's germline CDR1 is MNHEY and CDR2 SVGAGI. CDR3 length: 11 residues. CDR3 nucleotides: TGTGTCTCCTACCGGCACTATGGCTACACCTTC. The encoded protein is CVSYRHYGYTF.

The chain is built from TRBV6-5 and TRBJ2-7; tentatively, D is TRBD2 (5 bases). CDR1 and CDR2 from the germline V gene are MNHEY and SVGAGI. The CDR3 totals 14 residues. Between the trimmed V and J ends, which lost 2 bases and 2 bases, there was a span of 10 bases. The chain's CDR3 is CASSYTGETYEQYF. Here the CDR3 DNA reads TGTGCCAGCAGTTACACCGGGGAAACCTACGAGCAGTACTTC.

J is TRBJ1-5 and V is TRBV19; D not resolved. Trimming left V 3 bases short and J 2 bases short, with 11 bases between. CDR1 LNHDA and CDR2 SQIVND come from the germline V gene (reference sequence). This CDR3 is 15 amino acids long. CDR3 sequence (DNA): TGTGCCAGTAGTATCCAGTCCTCCGGCAATCAGCCCCAGCATTTT. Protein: CASSIQSSGNQPQHF.

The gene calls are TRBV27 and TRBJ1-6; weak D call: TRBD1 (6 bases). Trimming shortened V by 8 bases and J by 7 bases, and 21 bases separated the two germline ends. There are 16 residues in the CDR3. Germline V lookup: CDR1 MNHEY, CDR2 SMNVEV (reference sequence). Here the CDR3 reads CASGTVTGTPNSPLHF. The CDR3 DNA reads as TGTGCCAGCGGTACCGTAACCGGGACACCGAATTCACCCCTCCACTTT.

The CDR3 DNA follows: TGTGCCAGCAGCTCCCGTCCCGCTGAAAAACTGTTTTTT. Its protein product is CASSSRPAEKLFF. This chain connects TRBV7-2 to TRBJ1-4; D is undetermined. This CDR3 comprises 13 residues. Germline values: CDR1 SGHTA, CDR2 FQGNSA. The germline V and J ends were trimmed by 4 bases and 7 bases, with 10 bases remaining between them.

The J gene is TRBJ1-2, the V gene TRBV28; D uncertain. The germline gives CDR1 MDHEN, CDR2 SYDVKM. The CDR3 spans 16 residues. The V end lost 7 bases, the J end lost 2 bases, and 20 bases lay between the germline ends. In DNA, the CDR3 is TGTGCCAGCACCATCTTCGGGGTGGAGTCCAACTATGGCTACACCTTC. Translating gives CASTIFGVESNYGYTF.

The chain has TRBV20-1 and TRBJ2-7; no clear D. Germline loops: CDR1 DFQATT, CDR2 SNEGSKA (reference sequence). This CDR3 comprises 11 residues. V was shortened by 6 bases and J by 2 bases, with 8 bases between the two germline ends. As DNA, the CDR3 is TGCAGTGCCACCAGACCCTACGAGCAGTACTTC. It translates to CSATRPYEQYF.

CDR3 sequence: CASSPRRGGNYGYTF. The CDR3, as DNA: TGTGCCAGCAGTCCCCGGAGAGGGGGGAATTATGGCTACACCTTC. The V call is TRBV27, the J call TRBJ1-2, with D maybe TRBD1 (6 bases). This CDR3 is 15 amino acids long. V lost 5 bases and J lost 5, with 18 bases in between. Germline values: CDR1 MNHEY, CDR2 SMNVEV (reference sequence).

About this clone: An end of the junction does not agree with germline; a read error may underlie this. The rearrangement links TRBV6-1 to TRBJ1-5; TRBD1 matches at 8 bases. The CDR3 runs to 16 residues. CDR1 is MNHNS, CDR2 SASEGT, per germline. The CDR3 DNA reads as TGTGCCAGCAGTCAAGCCCGACAGGGGTTCCATCAGCCCCAGCATTTT. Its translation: CASSQARQGFHQPQHF.

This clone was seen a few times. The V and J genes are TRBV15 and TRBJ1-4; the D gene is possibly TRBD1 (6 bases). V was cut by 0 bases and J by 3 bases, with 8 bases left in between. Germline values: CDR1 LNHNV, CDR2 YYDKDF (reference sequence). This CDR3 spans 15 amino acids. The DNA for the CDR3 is TGTGCCACCAGCAGAGATGGGGGCCCTAATGAAAAACTGTTTTTT. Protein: CATSRDGGPNEKLFF. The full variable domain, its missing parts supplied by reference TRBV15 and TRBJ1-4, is DAMVIQNPRYQVTQFGKPVTLSCSQTLNHNVMYWYQQKSSQAPKLLFHYYDKDFNNEADTPDNFQSRRPNTSFCFLDIRSPGLGDTAMYLCATSRDGGPNEKLFFGSGTQLSVL.

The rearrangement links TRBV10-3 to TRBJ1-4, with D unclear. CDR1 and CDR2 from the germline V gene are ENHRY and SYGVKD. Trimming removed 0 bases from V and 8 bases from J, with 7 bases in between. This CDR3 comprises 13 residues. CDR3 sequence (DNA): TGTGCCATCAGTGAGTCTCCTGGGGAAAAACTGTTTTTT. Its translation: CAISESPGEKLFF.